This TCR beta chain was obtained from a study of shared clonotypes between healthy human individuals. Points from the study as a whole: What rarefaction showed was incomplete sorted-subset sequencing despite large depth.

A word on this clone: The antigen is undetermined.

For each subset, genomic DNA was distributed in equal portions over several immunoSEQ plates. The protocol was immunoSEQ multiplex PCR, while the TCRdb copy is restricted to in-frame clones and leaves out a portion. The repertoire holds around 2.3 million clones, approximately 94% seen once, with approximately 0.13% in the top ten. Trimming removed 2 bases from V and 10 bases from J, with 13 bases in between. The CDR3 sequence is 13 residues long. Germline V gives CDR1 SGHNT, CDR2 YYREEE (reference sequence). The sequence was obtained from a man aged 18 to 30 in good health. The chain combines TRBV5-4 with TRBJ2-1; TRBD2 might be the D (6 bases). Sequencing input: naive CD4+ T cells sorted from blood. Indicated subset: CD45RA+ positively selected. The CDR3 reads CASSFRDSREQFF. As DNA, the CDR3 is TGTGCCAGCAGCTTTCGGGACTCCCGGGAGCAGTTCTTC.